Listed below are T cell receptor beta chains from one sample, sequenced in a study of T cells after posttransplantation cyclophosphamide. Repertoires were generated with immunoSEQ multiplex PCR, while TCRdb's copy carries only in-frame clones and drops some. Among tens of thousands of clones, about 91% were seen once, and the ten largest hold around 2.9%. The sample comprised PBMCs. The source is a woman aged 45-65 years in good health and a related stem cell transplant donor. Both conserved end residues are part of each CDR3. The order of the fields is J gene, clone size, V gene, D gene, CDR3 protein, CDR3 DNA. D genes are given only for firm matches. Clone size, where shown, is once, few, many, or a class for clones that have expanded.

>TRBJ1-1|NA|TRBV19|TRBD1
CASTRQGNTEAFF
TGTGCCAGTACGCGACAGGGGAACACTGAAGCTTTCTTT
>TRBJ1-4|few|TRBV7-9|TRBD1
CASSPRTGANEKLFF
TGTGCCAGCAGCCCTAGGACAGGGGCTAATGAAAAACTGTTTTTT
>TRBJ2-1|NA|TRBV10-3|TRBD1
CAIMQGASYNEQFF
TGTGCCATCATGCAGGGGGCGTCCTACAATGAGCAGTTCTTC
>TRBJ2-2|NA|TRBV30|TRBD2
CACRTSGSNTGELFF
TGTGCCTGCCGGACTAGCGGGTCTAACACCGGGGAGCTGTTTTTT
>TRBJ1-2|NA|TRBV9|NA
CASSAMEGGQGYTF
TGTGCCAGCAGCGCCATGGAGGGGGGGCAGGGCTACACCTTC
>TRBJ2-2|NA|TRBV5-1|NA
CASSLSDGELFF
TGCGCCAGCAGCTTGTCAGACGGGGAGCTGTTTTTT
>TRBJ1-1|NA|TRBV30|TRBD1
CAWSVRQGEAFF
TGTGCCTGGAGTGTACGACAGGGTGAAGCTTTCTTT
>TRBJ2-7|NA|TRBV5-5|TRBD1
CASSWDRGSYEQYF
TGTGCCAGCAGCTGGGACAGGGGGAGCTACGAGCAGTACTTC
>TRBJ2-3|NA|TRBV6-5|TRBD2
CASSYSGGSSDTQYF
TGTGCCAGCAGTTACTCGGGGGGGAGCTCAGATACGCAGTATTTT
>TRBJ1-5|once|TRBV6-1|NA
CASNSGNNQPQHF
TGTGCCAGCAATTCAGGGAACAATCAGCCCCAGCATTTT
>TRBJ2-3|few|TRBV7-9|NA
CASSSGSTDTQYF
TGTGCCAGCAGCTCCGGGAGTACAGATACGCAGTATTTT
>TRBJ1-3|NA|TRBV18|TRBD1
CASSPGQARNSGNTIYF
TGTGCCAGCTCACCCGGACAGGCCCGAAACTCTGGAAACACCATATATTTT
>TRBJ2-7|NA|TRBV5-1|TRBD1
CASSLGGRDRGHEQYF
TGCGCCAGCAGCTTGGGGGGTCGGGACAGGGGCCACGAGCAGTACTTC
>TRBJ1-5|NA|TRBV5-1|NA
CASSREGSNQPQHF
TGCGCCAGCAGCCGAGAGGGTAGCAATCAGCCCCAGCATTTT
>TRBJ2-7|NA|TRBV28|NA
CASSPSGLGYEQYF
TGTGCCAGCAGTCCTTCAGGGTTGGGCTACGAGCAGTACTTC
>TRBJ2-2|NA|TRBV28|NA
CASRDTNTGELFF
TGTGCCAGCAGGGACACGAACACCGGGGAGCTGTTTTTT
>TRBJ2-7|NA|TRBV5-1|TRBD2
CASSAGGPGYEQYF
TGCGCCAGCAGCGCGGGGGGGCCTGGGTACGAACAGTACTTC
>TRBJ2-1|NA|TRBV18|TRBD2
CASSSSGREEQFF
TGTGCCAGCTCGTCTAGCGGGAGGGAAGAGCAGTTCTTC
>TRBJ1-4|few|TRBV25-1|NA
CASSTTGYNEKLFF
TGTGCCAGCAGTACTACAGGGTACAATGAAAAACTGTTTTTT
>TRBJ1-6|NA|TRBV19|NA
CASSGLLNSPLHF
TGTGCCAGTAGTGGGCTGCTTAATTCCCCCCTCCACTTT
>TRBJ2-1|NA|TRBV6-1|NA
CASSWGDEQFF
TGTGCCAGCAGTTGGGGGGATGAGCAGTTCTTC
>TRBJ1-5|NA|TRBV27|TRBD1
CASSAETGGGGNQPQHF
TGTGCCAGCAGTGCAGAGACAGGGGGCGGAGGCAATCAGCCCCAGCATTTT
>TRBJ1-5|NA|TRBV7-2|NA
CASSLGEVAQPQHF
TGTGCCAGCAGCTTAGGGGAGGTGGCTCAGCCCCAGCATTTT
>TRBJ2-1|NA|TRBV4-2|TRBD1
CASSQASGTGVQFF
TGTGCCAGCAGCCAAGCCTCCGGGACAGGGGTGCAGTTCTTC
>TRBJ2-7|NA|TRBV19|NA
CASSMDGRAYEQYF
TGTGCCAGTAGTATGGATGGGCGGGCCTACGAGCAGTACTTC
>TRBJ1-6|once|TRBV2|TRBD1
CASRDRENSPLHF
TGTGCCAGCAGGGACAGGGAAAATTCACCCCTCCACTTT
>TRBJ1-4|few|TRBV13|TRBD1
CASSSGQGEEKLFF
TGTGCCAGCAGCTCGGGACAGGGAGAAGAAAAACTGTTTTTT
>TRBJ2-7|NA|TRBV5-1|TRBD1
CASSLATGGLLTYEQYF
TGCGCCAGCAGCTTGGCCACAGGGGGCCTACTGACCTACGAGCAGTACTTC
>TRBJ2-3|NA|TRBV10-3|NA
CAISENQKTDTQYF
TGTGCCATCAGTGAAAATCAGAAAACGGATACGCAGTATTTT
>TRBJ2-3|NA|TRBV4-2|NA
CASSQAPPTSVFTDTQYF
TGTGCCAGCAGCCAAGCGCCCCCTACCAGCGTCTTCACAGATACGCAGTATTTT
>TRBJ1-2|NA|TRBV12-5|NA
CASGLDRVGGYTF
TGTGCTAGTGGTTTGGACAGGGTTGGTGGCTACACCTTC
>TRBJ2-5|once|TRBV7-2|TRBD2
CASSYEGTSGGAETQYF
TGTGCCAGCAGCTACGAAGGGACTAGCGGGGGGGCGGAGACCCAGTACTTC
>TRBJ2-2|NA|TRBV29-1|NA
CSVDGRGNTGELFF
TGCAGCGTTGATGGCCGAGGAAACACCGGGGAGCTGTTTTTT